The 9 T cell receptor beta chains given below trace back to one sample, sequenced in a study of blood T cell repertoires in COVID-19. The data were produced by immunoSEQ multiplex PCR, yet TCRdb's version contains in-frame clones alone and is incomplete. The data contain around 250,000 clones, roughly 80% of them seen just once; the ten biggest clones take up roughly 4.7%. The sequenced material came from PBMCs or T cells enriched from blood (not recorded which). The origin of the receptors is a man aged 35-49 years who had been exposed to COVID-19.

Worth noting for this clone: Other DNA sequences in the sample encode the same CDR3. This sequence joins TRBV6-1 and TRBJ1-2; D unresolved. V dropped 0 bases and J dropped 7 bases, with 9 bases sitting between them. The length of the CDR3 is 13 residues. Germline V gene data show CDR1 as MNHNS and CDR2 as SASEGT. This CDR3 reads CASSEARRGGYTF. Written as DNA, the CDR3 is TGTGCCAGCAGTGAAGCGCGTCGGGGTGGCTACACCTTC.

The gene calls are TRBV4-1 and TRBJ2-1; no firm D call. With 4 bases removed from V and 4 bases from J, the gap between germline ends came to 11 bases. Per germline, CDR1 MGHRA and CDR2 YSYEKL. The CDR3 is made up of 14 amino acids. DNA of the CDR3: TGCGCCAGCAGCCCGGCGGCAGCTTACAATGAGCAGTTCTTC. It encodes CASSPAAAYNEQFF.

The chain carries TRBV7-9 and TRBJ2-7, with TRBD2 matching 11 bases. Germline CDR1 reads SEHNR; CDR2 reads FQNEAQ (reference sequence). J lost 3 bases, V lost 6 bases, and 4 bases had no gene match. CDR3 length: 14 residues. CDR3 sequence: CASSGGTSGYEQYF. In DNA form, the CDR3 reads TGTGCCAGCAGTGGAGGGACTAGCGGCTACGAGCAGTACTTC. Supplemented by reference TRBV7-9 and TRBJ2-7, the full variable domain reads DTGVSQNPRHKITKRGQNVTFRCDPISEHNRLYWYRQTLGQGPEFLTYFQNEAQLEKSRLLSDRFSAERPKGSFSTLEIQRTEQGDSAMYLCASSGGTSGYEQYFGPGTRLTVT.

The chain links TRBV6-5 to TRBJ2-7; a possible D gene is TRBD2 (5 bases). The ends were cut back, 7 bases at V and 7 bases at J, with 20 bases in the middle. In germline, CDR1 is MNHEY, CDR2 SVGAGI. The CDR3 loop spans 14 amino acids. In nucleotides, the CDR3 is TGTGCCAGCAAAGAAGAGCGGACCCCTTGGGAGCAGTACTTC. Encoded protein: CASKEERTPWEQYF.

The CDR3 sequence is CASSLTGLVNTGELFF. The CDR3 DNA reads TGTGCCAGCAGCTTAACAGGACTAGTGAACACCGGGGAGCTGTTTTTT. V usage is TRBV7-6 and J usage is TRBJ2-2; 7 nucleotides align to TRBD2. The V gene end was trimmed by 2 bases and the J gene end by 1 base; junction bases not matched to a gene: 4. This CDR3 contains 16 residues. The germline gives CDR1 SGHVS, CDR2 FNYEAQ.

The sample holds a few counts of this clone. V gene TRBV7-3 combines with J gene TRBJ2-1; 13 positions agree with TRBD2. Germline CDR1 SGHTA, CDR2 FQGTGA. This CDR3 has 16 residues. J gave up 6 bases and V 2 bases, and 4 bases lay outside the gene matches. CDR3 nucleotide sequence: TGTGCCAGCAGCTTAGCCGGGACTAGCGGGACCAATGAGCAGTTCTTC. It specifies CASSLAGTSGTNEQFF. The full variable domain, completed using reference TRBV7-3 and TRBJ2-1, is GAGVSQTPSNKVTEKGKYVELRCDPISGHTALYWYRQSLGQGPEFLIYFQGTGAADDSGLPNDRFFAVRPEGSVSTLKIQRTERGDSAVYLCASSLAGTSGTNEQFFGPGTRLTVL.

This clone occurred once. V gene TRBV9 combines with J gene TRBJ2-3; D remains unclear. The CDR3 has 12 residues. V lost 3 bases and J lost 4, with 6 bases in between. Germline V lookup: CDR1 SGDLS, CDR2 YYNGEE. CDR3 DNA: TGTGCCAGCAGCGAGACATCAGATACGCAGTATTTT. As protein: CASSETSDTQYF.

The V and J genes are TRBV6-5 and TRBJ2-1; 8 positions agree with TRBD2. Unmatched junction bases numbered 12, after V lost 7 bases and J lost 7 bases. The CDR3 is 15 amino acids. In germline, CDR1 is MNHEY, CDR2 SVGAGI. In nucleotides, the CDR3 is TGTGCCAGCACGGAGCGGGGGACGATGGGGAATGAGCAGTTCTTC. Encoded protein: CASTERGTMGNEQFF.

This chain links TRBV7-3 with TRBJ2-3, with TRBD1 matching 8 bases. Germline V gene sequence: CDR1 SGHTA, CDR2 FQGTGA. The CDR3 covers 16 residues. V was pared by 1 base and J by 2 bases, with 5 bases of the junction left unmatched. CDR3 loop: CASSLKGTGYTDTQYF. CDR3 nucleotides: TGTGCCAGCAGCTTAAAGGGGACAGGCTACACAGATACGCAGTATTTT.